This T cell receptor (beta chain) is from a study of shared clonotypes between healthy human individuals. About the research overall: The study used three CD4 naive, three CD4 memory, two CD8 naive and one CD8 memory plate per donor. Study-wide results and caveats: The sharing of 4% to 5.5% of naive CD4 clonotypes was seen across a few donors. Sharing of clonotypes among donors was expected to vary with sequencing depth.

This clone was recorded once. Its antigen is unknown. TCRdb's copy holds only in-frame clones and misses some; the assay was immunoSEQ multiplex PCR. The table has roughly 2.1 million clones, approximately 94% seen once. Cells designated naive CD8 were CD45RO-negative and were positively selected for CCR7, with terminally differentiated effector memory CD45RA+ cells excluded. The CDR3 has 19 amino acids. The TCR comes from a man between 18 and 35 years old in good health. Some clones in this sample may be carry-over from other donors' samples. The specimen sequenced was naive CD8+ T cells from PBMCs. The chain has TRBV12-2 and TRBJ2-7. TRBV12-2 is a pseudogene locus. The CDR3 DNA follows: TGTGCAAGTCGCTTTATTAGTGGCTCCCAGGGCGTTAGCGCCTACGAGCAGTACTTC. Encoded protein: CASRFISGSQGVSAYEQYF.